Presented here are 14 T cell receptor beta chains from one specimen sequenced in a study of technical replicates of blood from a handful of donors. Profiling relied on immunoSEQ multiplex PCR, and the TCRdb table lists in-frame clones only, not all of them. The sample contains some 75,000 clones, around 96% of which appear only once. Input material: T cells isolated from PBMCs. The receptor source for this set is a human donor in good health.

CDR3 DNA: TGTGCCAGCAGTTTTGGTCCTCCCGGGCAGCCCCAGCATTTT. This sequence encodes CASSFGPPGQPQHF. The chain has TRBV27 and TRBJ1-5; D remains unclear. The germline gives CDR1 MNHEY, CDR2 SMNVEV (reference sequence). There are 14 residues in the CDR3. V dropped 3 bases and J dropped 7 bases, with 13 bases sitting between them.

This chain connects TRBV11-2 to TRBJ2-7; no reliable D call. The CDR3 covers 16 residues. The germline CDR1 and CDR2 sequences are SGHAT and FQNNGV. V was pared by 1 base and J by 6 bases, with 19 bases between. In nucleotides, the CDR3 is TGTGCCAGCAGCTTAGCCCCCCGAGAATTGATTAGCGAGCAGTACTTC. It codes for CASSLAPRELISEQYF.

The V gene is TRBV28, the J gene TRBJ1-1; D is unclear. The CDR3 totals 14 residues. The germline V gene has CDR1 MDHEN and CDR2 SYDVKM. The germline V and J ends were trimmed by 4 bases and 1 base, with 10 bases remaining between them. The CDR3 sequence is CASSSPGKNTEAFF. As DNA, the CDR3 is TGTGCCAGCAGTTCCCCGGGGAAGAACACTGAAGCTTTCTTT. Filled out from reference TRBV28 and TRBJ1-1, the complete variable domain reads DVKVTQSSRYLVKRTGEKVFLECVQDMDHENMFWYRQDPGLGLRLIYFSYDVKMKEKGDIPEGYSVSREKKERFSLILESASTNQTSMYLCASSSPGKNTEAFFGQGTRLTVV.

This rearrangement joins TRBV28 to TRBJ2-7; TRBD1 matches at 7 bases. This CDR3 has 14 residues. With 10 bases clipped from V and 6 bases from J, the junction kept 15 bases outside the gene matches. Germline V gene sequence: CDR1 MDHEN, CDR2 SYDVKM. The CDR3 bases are TGTGCCACAAAACAGGGGTTCTTTTTGGGCGAGCAGTACTTC. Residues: CATKQGFFLGEQYF.

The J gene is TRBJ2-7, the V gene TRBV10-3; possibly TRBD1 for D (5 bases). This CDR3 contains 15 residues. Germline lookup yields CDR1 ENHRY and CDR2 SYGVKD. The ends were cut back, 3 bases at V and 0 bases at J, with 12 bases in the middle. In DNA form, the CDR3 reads TGTGCCATCAGTGAATTGGACATGATCTCCTACGAGCAGTACTTC. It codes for CAISELDMISYEQYF.

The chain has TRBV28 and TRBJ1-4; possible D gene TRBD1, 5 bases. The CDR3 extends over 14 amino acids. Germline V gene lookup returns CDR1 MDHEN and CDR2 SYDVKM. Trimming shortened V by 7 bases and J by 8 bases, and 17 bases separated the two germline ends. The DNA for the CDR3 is TGTGCCAGCATTGAGGACAATAGGGGAGAAAAACTGTTTTTT. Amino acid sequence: CASIEDNRGEKLFF.

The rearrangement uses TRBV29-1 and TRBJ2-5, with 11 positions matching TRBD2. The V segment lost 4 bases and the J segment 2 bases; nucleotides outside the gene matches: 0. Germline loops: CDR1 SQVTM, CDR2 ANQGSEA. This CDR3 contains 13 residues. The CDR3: CSVGLAGQETQYF. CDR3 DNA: TGCAGCGTTGGACTAGCGGGACAAGAGACCCAGTACTTC.

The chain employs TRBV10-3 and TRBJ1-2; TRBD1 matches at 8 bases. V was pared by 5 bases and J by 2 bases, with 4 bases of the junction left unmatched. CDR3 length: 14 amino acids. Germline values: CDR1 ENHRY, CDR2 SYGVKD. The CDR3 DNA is TGTGCCATCAGTTCACAGGGGGGAAACTATGGCTACACCTTC. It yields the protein CAISSQGGNYGYTF.

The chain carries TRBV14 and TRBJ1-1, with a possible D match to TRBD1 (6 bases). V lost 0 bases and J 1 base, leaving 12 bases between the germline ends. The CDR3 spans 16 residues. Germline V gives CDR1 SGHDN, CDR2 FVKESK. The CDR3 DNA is TGTGCCAGCAGCCAAGATAGCGAGGGGGAGAACACTGAAGCTTTCTTT. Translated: CASSQDSEGENTEAFF. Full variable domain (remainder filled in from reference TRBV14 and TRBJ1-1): EAGVTQFPSHSVIEKGQTVTLRCDPISGHDNLYWYRRVMGKEIKFLLHFVKESKQDESGMPNNRFLAERTGGTYSTLKVQPAELEDSGVYFCASSQDSEGENTEAFFGQGTRLTVV.

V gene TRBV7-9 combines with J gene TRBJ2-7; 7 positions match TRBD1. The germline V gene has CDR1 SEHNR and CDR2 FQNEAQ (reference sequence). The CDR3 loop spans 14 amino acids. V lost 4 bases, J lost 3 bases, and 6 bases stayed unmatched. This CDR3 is CASSSDRELYEQYF. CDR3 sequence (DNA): TGTGCCAGCAGCTCAGACAGGGAACTCTACGAGCAGTACTTC.

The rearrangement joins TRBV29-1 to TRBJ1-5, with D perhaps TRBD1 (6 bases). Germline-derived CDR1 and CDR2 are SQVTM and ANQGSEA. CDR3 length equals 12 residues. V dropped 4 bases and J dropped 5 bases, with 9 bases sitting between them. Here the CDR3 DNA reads TGCAGCGTTGGGGCAGGGGATCAGCCCCAGCATTTT. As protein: CSVGAGDQPQHF.

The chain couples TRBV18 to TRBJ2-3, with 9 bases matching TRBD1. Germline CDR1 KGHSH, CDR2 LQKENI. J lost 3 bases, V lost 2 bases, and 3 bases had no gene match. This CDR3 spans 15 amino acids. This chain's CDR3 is CASSPTGTGTDTQYF. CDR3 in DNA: TGTGCCAGCTCACCAACAGGGACAGGGACAGATACGCAGTATTTT.

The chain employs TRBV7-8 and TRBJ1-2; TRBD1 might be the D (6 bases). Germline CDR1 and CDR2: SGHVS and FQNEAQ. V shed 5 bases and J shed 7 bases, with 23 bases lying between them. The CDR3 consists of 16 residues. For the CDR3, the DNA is TGTGCCAGCAGCCCACAAATTTCGGCCGGGACATTTGGCTACACCTTC. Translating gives CASSPQISAGTFGYTF.

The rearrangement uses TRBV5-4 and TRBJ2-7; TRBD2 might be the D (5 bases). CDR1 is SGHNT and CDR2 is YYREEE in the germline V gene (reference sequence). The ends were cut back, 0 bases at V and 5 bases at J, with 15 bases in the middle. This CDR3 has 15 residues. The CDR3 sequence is CASSLGSPLANEQYF. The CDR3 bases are TGTGCCAGCAGCTTGGGATCCCCGCTAGCCAACGAGCAGTACTTC.